These T cell receptor beta chains were read from a single sample in a study of blood T cell repertoires in COVID-19. The method was immunoSEQ multiplex PCR; TCRdb's version includes in-frame clones alone and lacks a portion of them. The top ten clones hold approximately 32% of a sample with 70,000 or so clones, approximately 89% of them seen once. The specimen was peripheral blood. The receptors were gathered from a woman over 75 with active or convalescent COVID-19. Both conserved end residues are part of each CDR3. Each record gives: J gene, clone size, D gene, V gene, CDR3 protein, CDR3 DNA. D genes are given only for firm matches. Only part of the rows carry a size: once, few, many, or a class if the clone is expanded.

j_call: TRBJ2-5
clone_size: NA
d_call: TRBD1
v_call: TRBV11-3
cdr3_aa: CASSQSRGYETQYF
cdr3_nt: TGTGCCAGCAGCCAGAGCAGGGGGTACGAGACCCAGTACTTC

j_call: TRBJ2-4
clone_size: NA
d_call: TRBD1
v_call: TRBV5-1
cdr3_aa: CASSPWGQAKNIQYF
cdr3_nt: TGCGCCAGCAGCCCCTGGGGACAGGCCAAAAACATTCAGTACTTC

j_call: TRBJ2-5
clone_size: NA
d_call: NA
v_call: TRBV19
cdr3_aa: CATNSRGAGTQYF
cdr3_nt: TGTGCCACCAATAGCCGGGGGGCAGGGACCCAGTACTTC

j_call: TRBJ2-3
clone_size: NA
d_call: TRBD2
v_call: TRBV11-3
cdr3_aa: CASSPRTSGGVDTQYF
cdr3_nt: TGTGCCAGCAGCCCCCGGACTAGCGGGGGGGTAGATACGCAGTATTTT

j_call: TRBJ2-7
clone_size: NA
d_call: NA
v_call: TRBV2
cdr3_aa: CATAGLGYEQYF
cdr3_nt: TGTGCCACCGCGGGGTTAGGCTACGAGCAGTACTTC

j_call: TRBJ2-7
clone_size: NA
d_call: NA
v_call: TRBV19
cdr3_aa: CASSQINQVEQYF
cdr3_nt: TGTGCCAGTAGCCAAATTAACCAGGTCGAGCAGTACTTC

j_call: TRBJ1-3
clone_size: few
d_call: NA
v_call: TRBV21-1
cdr3_aa: CASPQGAGNTIYF
cdr3_nt: TGTGCCAGCCCCCAGGGGGCTGGAAACACCATATATTTT

j_call: TRBJ2-2
clone_size: NA
d_call: NA
v_call: TRBV28
cdr3_aa: CASSLWITANTGELFF
cdr3_nt: TGTGCCAGCAGTTTATGGATTACTGCGAACACCGGGGAGCTGTTTTTT

j_call: TRBJ2-6
clone_size: NA
d_call: NA
v_call: TRBV19
cdr3_aa: CASSAQGFGANVLTF
cdr3_nt: TGTGCCAGTAGTGCGCAGGGCTTTGGGGCCAACGTCCTGACTTTC

j_call: TRBJ1-5
clone_size: few
d_call: TRBD1
v_call: TRBV5-1
cdr3_aa: CASSEQGQGFQPQHF
cdr3_nt: TGCGCCAGCAGCGAACAGGGACAGGGATTCCAGCCCCAGCATTTT

j_call: TRBJ1-2
clone_size: NA
d_call: NA
v_call: TRBV7-9
cdr3_aa: CASSLEGGGYGYTF
cdr3_nt: TGTGCCAGCAGCTTAGAAGGTGGAGGCTATGGCTACACCTTC

j_call: TRBJ1-4
clone_size: NA
d_call: NA
v_call: TRBV7-2
cdr3_aa: CASSSDGGSEKLFF
cdr3_nt: TGTGCCAGCAGCTCGGACGGGGGGAGCGAAAAACTGTTTTTT

j_call: TRBJ2-3
clone_size: few
d_call: TRBD1
v_call: TRBV28
cdr3_aa: CASSYPGTGGVTDTQYF
cdr3_nt: TGTGCCAGCAGTTATCCCGGGACAGGGGGGGTCACAGATACGCAGTATTTT

j_call: TRBJ1-1
clone_size: NA
d_call: TRBD1
v_call: TRBV11-3
cdr3_aa: CASSSGQGDTEAFF
cdr3_nt: TGTGCCAGCAGCTCGGGTCAGGGGGACACTGAAGCTTTCTTT

j_call: TRBJ2-7
clone_size: NA
d_call: NA
v_call: TRBV27
cdr3_aa: CASSLIPFYEQYF
cdr3_nt: TGTGCCAGCAGTTTAATCCCCTTCTACGAGCAGTACTTC

j_call: TRBJ2-1
clone_size: NA
d_call: TRBD2
v_call: TRBV15
cdr3_aa: CATSPQRGGSDEQFF
cdr3_nt: TGTGCCACCAGCCCCCAGCGGGGGGGCTCCGATGAGCAGTTCTTC

j_call: TRBJ2-5
clone_size: NA
d_call: TRBD1
v_call: TRBV6-5
cdr3_aa: CASTRDRWETQYF
cdr3_nt: TGTGCCAGCACCCGGGACAGGTGGGAGACCCAGTACTTC

j_call: TRBJ1-5
clone_size: NA
d_call: TRBD1
v_call: TRBV6-2/TRBV6-3
cdr3_aa: CASSDRGSQPQHF
cdr3_nt: TGTGCCAGCAGCGACAGGGGGAGTCAGCCCCAGCATTTT

j_call: TRBJ2-5
clone_size: NA
d_call: NA
v_call: TRBV7-2
cdr3_aa: CASSLDRSQETQYF
cdr3_nt: TGTGCCAGCAGCTTAGACAGATCCCAAGAGACCCAGTACTTC

j_call: TRBJ1-1
clone_size: NA
d_call: TRBD1
v_call: TRBV29-1
cdr3_aa: CSARTGGDTEAFF
cdr3_nt: TGCAGCGCTAGGACAGGGGGGGACACTGAAGCTTTCTTT

j_call: TRBJ1-2
clone_size: NA
d_call: NA
v_call: TRBV6-5
cdr3_aa: CATPAGVVRDYGYTF
cdr3_nt: TGTGCCACCCCGGCGGGGGTTGTTCGTGACTATGGCTACACCTTC

j_call: TRBJ1-2
clone_size: NA
d_call: TRBD1
v_call: TRBV7-2
cdr3_aa: CASSFGTGHGYGYTF
cdr3_nt: TGTGCCAGCAGCTTTGGGACAGGGCATGGCTATGGCTACACCTTC

j_call: TRBJ2-3
clone_size: NA
d_call: NA
v_call: TRBV19
cdr3_aa: CASSNQVDTQYF
cdr3_nt: TGTGCCAGTAGTAACCAGGTAGATACGCAGTATTTT

j_call: TRBJ1-3
clone_size: NA
d_call: TRBD1
v_call: TRBV3-1/TRBV3-2
cdr3_aa: CASSHRTGSGNTIYF
cdr3_nt: TGTGCCAGCAGCCATCGGACAGGGTCCGGAAACACCATATATTTT

j_call: TRBJ2-1
clone_size: NA
d_call: NA
v_call: TRBV6-1
cdr3_aa: CASSEFLDNEQFF
cdr3_nt: TGTGCCAGCAGTGAATTCCTAGACAATGAGCAGTTCTTC

j_call: TRBJ2-5
clone_size: NA
d_call: NA
v_call: TRBV7-9
cdr3_aa: CASSTGFLETQYF
cdr3_nt: TGTGCCAGCAGCACAGGGTTTTTGGAGACCCAGTACTTC

j_call: TRBJ1-4
clone_size: once
d_call: NA
v_call: TRBV7-9
cdr3_aa: CASSLASGAVGKLFF
cdr3_nt: TGTGCCAGCAGCTTAGCGTCAGGGGCGGTTGGAAAACTGTTTTTT

j_call: TRBJ2-3
clone_size: NA
d_call: TRBD2
v_call: TRBV4-2
cdr3_aa: CASSQETRGGIDTQYF
cdr3_nt: TGTGCCAGCAGCCAAGAGACACGGGGGGGCATCGATACGCAGTATTTT

j_call: TRBJ1-5
clone_size: NA
d_call: TRBD1
v_call: TRBV4-3
cdr3_aa: CASSQEQGYQPQHF
cdr3_nt: TGCGCCAGCAGCCAAGAACAGGGGTATCAGCCCCAGCATTTT

j_call: TRBJ2-5
clone_size: NA
d_call: NA
v_call: TRBV19
cdr3_aa: CASSTGGVETQYF
cdr3_nt: TGTGCCAGTAGTACGGGCGGGGTTGAGACCCAGTACTTC

j_call: TRBJ2-3
clone_size: NA
d_call: NA
v_call: TRBV28
cdr3_aa: CASSGAQGDTQYF
cdr3_nt: TGTGCCAGCAGTGGGGCCCAGGGAGATACGCAGTATTTT

j_call: TRBJ1-4
clone_size: many
d_call: NA
v_call: TRBV28
cdr3_aa: CASSRNTGRLDEKLFF
cdr3_nt: TGTGCCAGCAGTCGCAATACAGGCCGCCTCGATGAAAAACTGTTTTTT

j_call: TRBJ2-1
clone_size: NA
d_call: TRBD2
v_call: TRBV4-1
cdr3_aa: CASSQEASGGAKYNEQFF
cdr3_nt: TGCGCCAGCAGCCAAGAGGCTAGCGGGGGGGCCAAATACAATGAGCAGTTCTTC

j_call: TRBJ2-1
clone_size: NA
d_call: TRBD2
v_call: TRBV30
cdr3_aa: CAWSVTLAGGFNNEQFF
cdr3_nt: TGTGCCTGGAGTGTTACCTTAGCGGGGGGCTTTAACAATGAGCAGTTCTTC

j_call: TRBJ1-4
clone_size: NA
d_call: NA
v_call: TRBV6-2/TRBV6-3
cdr3_aa: CASSDGQQVATNEKLFF
cdr3_nt: TGTGCCAGCAGTGATGGACAGCAGGTTGCAACTAATGAAAAACTGTTTTTT

j_call: TRBJ2-3
clone_size: NA
d_call: TRBD2
v_call: TRBV30
cdr3_aa: CAWGAGGTDTQYF
cdr3_nt: TGTGCGTGGGGAGCGGGGGGCACAGATACGCAGTATTTT

j_call: TRBJ2-3
clone_size: NA
d_call: TRBD2
v_call: TRBV13
cdr3_aa: CASSRGLAGGITDTQYF
cdr3_nt: TGTGCCAGCAGCCGGGGACTAGCGGGGGGGATCACAGATACGCAGTATTTT

j_call: TRBJ1-4
clone_size: NA
d_call: NA
v_call: TRBV15
cdr3_aa: CATSRENPGSRNEKLFF
cdr3_nt: TGTGCCACCAGCAGAGAAAATCCAGGGTCTAGGAATGAAAAACTGTTTTTT

j_call: TRBJ2-7
clone_size: NA
d_call: NA
v_call: TRBV12-5
cdr3_aa: CASGPPLSDPDSKTYEQYF
cdr3_nt: TGTGCTAGTGGCCCACCTTTGTCGGACCCGGACAGCAAGACCTACGAGCAGTACTTC

j_call: TRBJ1-1
clone_size: NA
d_call: NA
v_call: TRBV28
cdr3_aa: CASSASQGRFTEAFF
cdr3_nt: TGTGCCAGTTCAGCCTCACAGGGCCGATTCACTGAAGCTTTCTTT

j_call: TRBJ2-3
clone_size: NA
d_call: TRBD2
v_call: TRBV18
cdr3_aa: CASSPRTSPDTQYF
cdr3_nt: TGTGCCAGCTCACCAAGGACTAGCCCAGATACGCAGTATTTT

j_call: TRBJ1-6
clone_size: once
d_call: TRBD1
v_call: TRBV19
cdr3_aa: CASSIVDRGIGSPLHF
cdr3_nt: TGTGCCAGTAGTATAGTGGACAGGGGGATTGGATCACCCCTCCACTTT

j_call: TRBJ2-2
clone_size: NA
d_call: TRBD2
v_call: TRBV2
cdr3_aa: CASSPGSGGYTGELFF
cdr3_nt: TGTGCCAGCAGTCCCGGTAGCGGGGGATACACCGGGGAGCTGTTTTTT

j_call: TRBJ1-1
clone_size: NA
d_call: NA
v_call: TRBV5-1
cdr3_aa: CASSLVSGNAEAFF
cdr3_nt: TGCGCCAGCAGCTTGGTTTCAGGGAACGCTGAAGCTTTCTTT

j_call: TRBJ2-1
clone_size: NA
d_call: NA
v_call: TRBV30
cdr3_aa: CAWSVQVTVPSEQFF
cdr3_nt: TGTGCCTGGAGTGTACAGGTAACTGTACCGAGTGAGCAGTTCTTC

j_call: TRBJ1-4
clone_size: NA
d_call: TRBD1
v_call: TRBV2
cdr3_aa: CASKGTGGREKLFF
cdr3_nt: TGTGCCAGCAAAGGGACAGGGGGCAGGGAAAAACTGTTTTTT

j_call: TRBJ1-6
clone_size: few
d_call: NA
v_call: TRBV7-2
cdr3_aa: CASSLATGNNSPLHF
cdr3_nt: TGTGCCAGCAGCTTAGCCACAGGGAATAATTCACCCCTCCACTTT

j_call: TRBJ2-5
clone_size: NA
d_call: NA
v_call: TRBV6-5
cdr3_aa: CASSPLSVETQYF
cdr3_nt: TGTGCCAGCAGTCCCCTTTCTGTAGAGACCCAGTACTTC

j_call: TRBJ2-1
clone_size: NA
d_call: TRBD1
v_call: TRBV7-2
cdr3_aa: CASILDRGTFNEQFF
cdr3_nt: TGTGCCAGCATCCTCGACAGGGGGACGTTCAATGAGCAGTTCTTC

j_call: TRBJ2-3
clone_size: NA
d_call: TRBD1
v_call: TRBV27
cdr3_aa: CASSQNRGTDTQYF
cdr3_nt: TGTGCCAGCAGCCAGAACAGGGGTACAGATACGCAGTATTTT

j_call: TRBJ2-7
clone_size: NA
d_call: TRBD2
v_call: TRBV9
cdr3_aa: CASSVGLAASYEQYF
cdr3_nt: TGTGCCAGCAGCGTAGGACTAGCGGCCTCCTACGAGCAGTACTTC

j_call: TRBJ2-1
clone_size: few
d_call: TRBD2
v_call: TRBV5-1
cdr3_aa: CASWRGGPGNEQFF
cdr3_nt: TGCGCCAGCTGGCGGGGGGGCCCAGGAAATGAGCAGTTCTTC

j_call: TRBJ2-6
clone_size: NA
d_call: NA
v_call: TRBV5-4
cdr3_aa: CASSLVAVTASGANVLTF
cdr3_nt: TGTGCCAGCAGCTTGGTAGCAGTAACCGCCTCTGGGGCCAACGTCCTGACTTTC

j_call: TRBJ2-3
clone_size: NA
d_call: NA
v_call: TRBV7-2
cdr3_aa: CASSLALGSTDTQYF
cdr3_nt: TGTGCCAGCAGCTTAGCCCTCGGTAGCACAGATACGCAGTATTTT

j_call: TRBJ2-5
clone_size: NA
d_call: TRBD2
v_call: TRBV3-1/TRBV3-2
cdr3_aa: CASSQGLLQETQYF
cdr3_nt: TGTGCCAGCAGCCAGGGACTATTGCAAGAGACCCAGTACTTC

j_call: TRBJ1-2
clone_size: few
d_call: TRBD1
v_call: TRBV6-5
cdr3_aa: CATGDRVGGYTF
cdr3_nt: TGTGCCACCGGGGACAGGGTGGGAGGCTACACCTTC

j_call: TRBJ1-2
clone_size: NA
d_call: NA
v_call: TRBV7-2
cdr3_aa: CASSVDSENYGYTF
cdr3_nt: TGTGCCAGCAGCGTGGACAGCGAGAACTATGGCTACACCTTC

j_call: TRBJ1-4
clone_size: NA
d_call: TRBD1
v_call: TRBV7-6
cdr3_aa: CASTESRGDSNEKLFF
cdr3_nt: TGTGCCAGCACCGAATCACGTGGGGACAGTAATGAAAAACTGTTTTTT

j_call: TRBJ1-1
clone_size: NA
d_call: TRBD1
v_call: TRBV6-6
cdr3_aa: CASSLPGQGSFF
cdr3_nt: TGTGCCAGCAGCCTTCCGGGACAGGGGTCTTTCTTT